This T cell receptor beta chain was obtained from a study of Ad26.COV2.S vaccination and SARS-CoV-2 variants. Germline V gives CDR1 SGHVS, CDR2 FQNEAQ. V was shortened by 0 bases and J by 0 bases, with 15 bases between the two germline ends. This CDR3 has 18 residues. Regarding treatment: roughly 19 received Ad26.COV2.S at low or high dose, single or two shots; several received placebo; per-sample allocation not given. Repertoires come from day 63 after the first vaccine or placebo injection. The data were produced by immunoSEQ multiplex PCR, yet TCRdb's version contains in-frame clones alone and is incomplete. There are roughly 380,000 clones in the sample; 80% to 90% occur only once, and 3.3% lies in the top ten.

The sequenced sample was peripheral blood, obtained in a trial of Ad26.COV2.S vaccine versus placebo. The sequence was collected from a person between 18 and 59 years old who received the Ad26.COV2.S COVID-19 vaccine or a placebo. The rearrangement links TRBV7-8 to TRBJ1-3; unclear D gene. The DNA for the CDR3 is TGTGCCAGCAGCTTAGCGCGTGGCGGCACCAACTCTGGAAACACCATATATTTT. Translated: CASSLARGGTNSGNTIYF.